This TCR beta chain appears in the sequencing data of a study of T cells after yellow fever vaccination. This clonotype was seen many times. Its antigen is not identified. By 5'RACE template switching, TCR cDNA was produced, with a universal primer site and UMIs added in the process. TCRdb fed the 5' RACE reads into MiXCR, producing one record per CDR3 protein. The table records a few hundred thousand distinct CDR3 sequences, approximately 5.2% of them present only once. Study-level results: Most primary-vaccination clones recurred post-booster (approximately 95% CD4, about 87% CD8).

The J segment lost 3 bases and the V segment lost 5 bases, leaving 5 bases of the junction unmatched. The CDR3 consists of 15 residues. Germline CDR1 is SGHTA and CDR2 is FQGNSA. Sequencing used CD4+ T cells sorted from PBMCs, obtained on the day of the yellow fever booster vaccination. The V gene is TRBV7-2, the J gene TRBJ2-1; TRBD1 aligns across 9 bases. The receptor's source is a man younger than 30 who received the YFV17D yellow fever vaccine. The CDR3 loop is CASSEDRGLYNEQFF. CDR3 nucleotides: TGTGCCAGCAGCGAGGACAGGGGACTCTACAATGAGCAGTTCTTC.